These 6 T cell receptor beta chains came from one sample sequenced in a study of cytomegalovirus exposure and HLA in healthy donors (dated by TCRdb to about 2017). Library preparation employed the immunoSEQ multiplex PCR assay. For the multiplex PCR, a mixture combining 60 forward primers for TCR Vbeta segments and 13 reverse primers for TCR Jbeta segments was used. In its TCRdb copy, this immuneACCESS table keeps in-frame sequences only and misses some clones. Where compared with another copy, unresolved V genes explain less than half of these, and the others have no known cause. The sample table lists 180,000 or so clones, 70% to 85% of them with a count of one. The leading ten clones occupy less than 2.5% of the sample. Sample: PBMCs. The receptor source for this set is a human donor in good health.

CDR3 region: CASREGSYNEQFF. The CDR3 region has the DNA TGTGCCAGCAGGGAGGGCTCCTACAATGAGCAGTTCTTC. V is TRBV2 and J is TRBJ2-1; the D gene is possibly TRBD2 (6 bases). The CDR3 is made up of 13 amino acids. V was trimmed by 6 bases and J by 0 bases, leaving 6 bases between them. Germline V CDR1 and CDR2: SNHLY, FYNNEI.

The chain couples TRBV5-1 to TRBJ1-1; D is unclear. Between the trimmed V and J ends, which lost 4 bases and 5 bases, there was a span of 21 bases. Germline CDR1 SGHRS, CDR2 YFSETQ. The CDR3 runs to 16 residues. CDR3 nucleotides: TGCGCCAGCAGCGGAACGAGAGTTCAGGAGGGTACTGAAGCTTTCTTT. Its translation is CASSGTRVQEGTEAFF.

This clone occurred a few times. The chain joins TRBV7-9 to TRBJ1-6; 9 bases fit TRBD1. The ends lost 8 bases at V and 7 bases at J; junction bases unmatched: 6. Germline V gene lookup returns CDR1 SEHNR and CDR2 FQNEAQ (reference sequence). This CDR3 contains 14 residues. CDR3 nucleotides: TGTGCCAGCGGGGGACAGGGAAAGAATTCACCCCTCCACTTT. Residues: CASGGQGKNSPLHF.

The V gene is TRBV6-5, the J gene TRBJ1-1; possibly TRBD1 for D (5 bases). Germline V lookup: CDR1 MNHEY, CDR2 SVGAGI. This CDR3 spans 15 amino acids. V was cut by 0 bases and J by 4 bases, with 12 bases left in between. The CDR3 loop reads CASSYSGGVSTEAFF. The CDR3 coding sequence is TGTGCCAGCAGTTACTCGGGGGGGGTGAGCACTGAAGCTTTCTTT.

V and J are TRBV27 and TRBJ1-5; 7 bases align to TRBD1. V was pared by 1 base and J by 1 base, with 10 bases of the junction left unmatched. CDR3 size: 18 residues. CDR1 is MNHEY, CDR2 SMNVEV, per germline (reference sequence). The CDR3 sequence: CASSLWGTALRSNQPQHF. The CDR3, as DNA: TGTGCCAGCAGTTTATGGGGGACAGCCCTCCGGAGCAATCAGCCCCAGCATTTT.

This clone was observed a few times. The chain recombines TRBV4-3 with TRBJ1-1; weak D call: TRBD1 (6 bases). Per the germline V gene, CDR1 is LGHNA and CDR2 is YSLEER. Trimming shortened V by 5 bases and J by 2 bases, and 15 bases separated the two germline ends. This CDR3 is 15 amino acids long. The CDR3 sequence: CASSLGRGLNTEAFF. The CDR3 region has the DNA TGCGCCAGCAGCTTGGGGCGGGGGCTTAACACTGAAGCTTTCTTT.